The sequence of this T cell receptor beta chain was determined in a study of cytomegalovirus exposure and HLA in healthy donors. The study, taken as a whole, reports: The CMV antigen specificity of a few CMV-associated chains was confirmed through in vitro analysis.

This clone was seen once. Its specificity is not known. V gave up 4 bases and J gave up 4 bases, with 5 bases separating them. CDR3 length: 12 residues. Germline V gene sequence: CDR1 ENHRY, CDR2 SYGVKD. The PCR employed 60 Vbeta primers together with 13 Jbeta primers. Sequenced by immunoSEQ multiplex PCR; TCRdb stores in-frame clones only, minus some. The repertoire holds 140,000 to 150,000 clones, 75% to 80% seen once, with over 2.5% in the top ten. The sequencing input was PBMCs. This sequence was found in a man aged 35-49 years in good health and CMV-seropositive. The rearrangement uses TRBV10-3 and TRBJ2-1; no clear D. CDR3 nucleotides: TGTGCCATCAGTGGAGATTACAATGAGCAGTTCTTC. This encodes CAISGDYNEQFF.